This T cell receptor (beta chain) emerged from a study of long-term antiretroviral therapy in people with HIV (dated 2022 in TCRdb). Regarding the complete study: The earliest samples were collected roughly a decade before the 2015 WHO recommendation for immediate ART, at a time when ART was usually postponed until CD4 counts fell. Test extractions of a monoclonal T-cell line alongside approximately 34 polyclonal samples showed no cross-contamination during QIAcube processing. About 35% of the 30 participants with HIV were female. Whether ART initiation and durable HIV suppression were associated with changes in peripheral blood TRB repertoire composition and diversity was tested in a retrospective serial study. The cohort contributed over 150 cryopreserved PBMC samples from 30 adults with confirmed HIV infection, collected serially over a mean of around six years (range 1-12). What the study reported, not specific to this receptor: Inferences about post-ART repertoire changes are limited because no data were available on ART adherence, viral resistance or therapy changes. The samples span the years 2004 to 2017, and the ART regimens used at that time may not be as effective as current regimens. Because pre-ART samples had limited cell numbers, profiling was done on unsorted PBMC rather than on sorted CD4+ and CD8+ T cells. ART initiation was associated with a significant increase in TRB diversity, but diversity stayed significantly below transplant donor controls even after long-term ART. Owing to limited PBMC availability, only the TCR beta chain was sequenced, without alpha chain pairing. CDR3 length ranges in HIV repertoires were narrower than in controls, and network structure suggested an antigen-experienced repertoire with only a slight naive shift after ART. Expanded TRB clones identified before ART initiation dominated the repertoire across all time points, though the dominance fluctuated and decreased in many PLHIV after ART.

The immunoSEQ hsTCRB v3.0 assay was used at survey level resolution for TRB variable region sequencing. The target sequencing depth for TRB was about 40,000-55,000 T-cell genomes per sample. An Illumina MiSeq with a v3 150-cycle kit was used to sequence the pooled TRB libraries. As for the authors' bioinformatics: Repertoire analysis was performed in R inside a reproducible Nextflow workflow that covered QC, data transformation and analysis. LymphoSeq2, an R package for AIRR-Seq data exploration, was used to implement custom analyses. A few samples that produced fewer than 5000 total TRB sequences were removed, so fewer than 200 HIV repertoires were analyzed. Of the roughly 180 retained HIV repertoires, about 61 were collected before and 120 to 130 after ART initiation. Each repertoire was downsampled to 5000 TRB nucleotide sequences, and summary statistics were averaged across 100 downsampling iterations. The analysis kept only TRB sequences whose CDR3 regions were at least seven amino acids long. Diversity was measured with a Shannon entropy-derived clonality score and the Gini coefficient. Repertoire networks linked the top 5000 CDR3 amino acid sequences whenever two sequences differed by an edit distance of one. GLIPH2 predicted antigen specificity groups and MHC restriction for TRB CDR3 amino acid sequences. To flag known CMV, EBV, HIV or tissue antigen associations, CDR3 amino acid sequences were matched against VDJdb and McPAS-TCR. Pre-ART, post-ART and control groups were compared with Wilcoxon signed-rank tests and Holm-Bonferroni correction. The table comes from immuneACCESS by way of TCRdb, which keeps in-frame sequences with V and J called. Part of the clones is missing from these tables; in studies checked, under half for an unresolved V gene and the rest for unknown reasons. From that table come the V and J calls and clone size; the DNA was used to work out D and trimming. This sample comprises around 12,000 clones, roughly 90% of them detected only once. The ten largest clones capture roughly a fifth of the sample.

Inclusion was restricted to participants for whom at least one PBMC sample before ART initiation and at least two post-ART samples were available. Treatment was received in the United States of America by all participants with HIV. Before DNA extraction, cryopreserved samples of about 0.95-11 million PBMC were thawed and then washed. At the time of the earliest PBMC sample, participants with HIV were aged between roughly 23 and 60 years. Per participant, PBMC samples came from 1-4 timepoints prior to ART initiation and 2-8 timepoints following ART initiation, for a median of 7 samples. Serial HIV viral load, CD4+ T-cell count, ART history and demographic data were obtained for every participant. Genomic DNA was extracted from unsorted PBMC with a Qiagen kit on a QIAcube, processed in batches of 12 samples. As for this clone: It lacks a known antigen. One base away there is no much larger clone; base qualities are not given.

The source material was unsorted PBMCs, sampled 2.1 years after starting antiretroviral therapy. The origin of this receptor is a woman in her thirties or forties with HIV.

This receptor carries the CDR3 CASSPLVGGGETQYF. At the DNA level, the sequence is TGTGCCAGCAGCCCTCTGGTGGGAGGGGGGGAGACCCAGTACTTC. This receptor chain uses TRBV7-9 and TRBJ2-5; the best D guess is TRBD2, with 7 bases matching. As encoded in the germline V gene (reference sequence), CDR1 is SEHNR while CDR2 is FQNEAQ. The CDR3 contains 15 residues, cysteine and phenylalanine counted. The CDR3 DNA has 45 bases and is translated from base 1. V sheds 5 bases and J sheds 5 bases, leaving 18 bases between their ends.